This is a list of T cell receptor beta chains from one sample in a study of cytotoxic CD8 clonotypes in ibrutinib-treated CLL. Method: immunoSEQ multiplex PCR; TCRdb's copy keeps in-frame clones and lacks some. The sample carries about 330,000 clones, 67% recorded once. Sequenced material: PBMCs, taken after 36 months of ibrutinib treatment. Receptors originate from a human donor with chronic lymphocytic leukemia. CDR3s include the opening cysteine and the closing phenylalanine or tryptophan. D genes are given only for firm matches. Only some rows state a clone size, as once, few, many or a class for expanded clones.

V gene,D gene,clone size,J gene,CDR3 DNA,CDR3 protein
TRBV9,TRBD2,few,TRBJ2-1,TGTGCCAGCAGCTCCAGCGGGAGCACCTACAATGAGCAGTTCTTC,CASSSSGSTYNEQFF
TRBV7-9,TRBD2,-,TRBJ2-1,TGTGCCAGCAGCTTAGGGGGACTAGTAGGCTCGGGGAATGAGCAGTTCTTC,CASSLGGLVGSGNEQFF
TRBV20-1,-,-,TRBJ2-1,TGCAGTGCAGGGCGTTACAATGAGCAGTTCTTC,CSAGRYNEQFF
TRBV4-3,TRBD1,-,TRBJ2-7,TGCGCCAGCAGCCAATCGGGACAGGGGGTTTACGAGCAGTACTTC,CASSQSGQGVYEQYF
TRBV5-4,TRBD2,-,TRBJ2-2,TGTGCCAGCAGCCGTGTACGGCTAGCGGGAGCCGGGGAGCTGTTTTTT,CASSRVRLAGAGELFF
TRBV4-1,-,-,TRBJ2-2,TGCGCCAGCAGCCCGCTAGTATGGACCGGGGAGCTGTTTTTT,CASSPLVWTGELFF
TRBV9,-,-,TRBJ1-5,TGTGCCAGCAGCGTAGGTACAATGGGCAATCAGCCCCAGCATTTT,CASSVGTMGNQPQHF
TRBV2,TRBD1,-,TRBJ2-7,TGTGCCAGCCGACGGACAGGGTCCTACGAGCAGTACTTC,CASRRTGSYEQYF
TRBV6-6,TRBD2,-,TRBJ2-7,TGTGCCAGCACCACACTAGGGAGGGACGAGCAGTACTTC,CASTTLGRDEQYF
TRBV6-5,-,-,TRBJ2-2,TGTGCCAGCAGTTACCGGGAACCCGGGGAGCTGTTTTTT,CASSYREPGELFF
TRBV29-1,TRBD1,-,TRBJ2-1,TGCAGCGTCGGGGGTCGGGACAGGGGTCATGAGCAGTTCTTC,CSVGGRDRGHEQFF
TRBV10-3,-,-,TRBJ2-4,TGTGCCATCAGTGATGGGGCGAGGTCTGCCAAAAACATTCAGTACTTC,CAISDGARSAKNIQYF
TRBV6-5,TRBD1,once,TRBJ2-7,TGTGCCAGCAGTTCCCGGGACAGGGCACACGAGCAGTACTTC,CASSSRDRAHEQYF
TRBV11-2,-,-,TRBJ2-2,TGTGCCAGCAGCTTAGATTTCGCGAACACCGGGGAGCTGTTTTTT,CASSLDFANTGELFF
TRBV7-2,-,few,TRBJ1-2,TGTGCCAGCAGCAGGGTTGGCCCCCCTGGCTACACCTTC,CASSRVGPPGYTF
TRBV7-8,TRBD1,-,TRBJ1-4,TGTGCCAGCACAGGGACAGGGAATGAAAAACTGTTTTTT,CASTGTGNEKLFF
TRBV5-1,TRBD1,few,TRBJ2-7,TGCGCCAGCTACCCTGGACAGGAGAGATACTACGAGCAGTACTTC,CASYPGQERYYEQYF
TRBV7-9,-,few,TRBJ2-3,TGTGCCAGCAGGGTCTCGGGAGATACGCAGTATTTT,CASRVSGDTQYF
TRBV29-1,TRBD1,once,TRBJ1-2,TGCAGCGTTGAAGACTCCCGGCCCGACAGGGGAGGTTACTATGGCTACACCTTC,CSVEDSRPDRGGYYGYTF
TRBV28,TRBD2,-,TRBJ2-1,TGTGCCAGCAGTCCAACTAGCGGGAGGAGGAATGAGCAGTTCTTC,CASSPTSGRRNEQFF
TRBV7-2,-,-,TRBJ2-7,TGTGCCAGCAGCCCAGCCTGGGGGCCAGGGTCTTACGAGCAGTACTTC,CASSPAWGPGSYEQYF
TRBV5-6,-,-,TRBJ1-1,TGTGCCAGCAGCTTAAGGCAGGAAGCTTTCTTT,CASSLRQEAFF
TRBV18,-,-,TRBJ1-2,TGTGCCAGCTCACCACTTGGAAGGGGAGCTAACTATGGCTACACCTTC,CASSPLGRGANYGYTF
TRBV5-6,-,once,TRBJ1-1,TGTGCCAGCAGCTTGGAGGGTGGGGGGAAAGCTTTCTTT,CASSLEGGGKAFF
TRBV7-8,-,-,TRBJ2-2,TGTGCCAGCAGCCCCGACAGGATCATGAACACCGGGGAGCTGTTTTTT,CASSPDRIMNTGELFF
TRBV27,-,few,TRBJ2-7,TGTGCCAGCAGTTTAGGGGCCGAGCAGTACTTC,CASSLGAEQYF
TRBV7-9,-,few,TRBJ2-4,TGTGCCAGCAGCTTATCCTCAGTGGAAAACATTCAGTACTTC,CASSLSSVENIQYF
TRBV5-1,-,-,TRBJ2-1,TGCGCCAGCAGCTTGGTGGGTAACGGGGTTCGATACAATGAGCAGTTCTTC,CASSLVGNGVRYNEQFF
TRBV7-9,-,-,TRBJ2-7,TGTGCCAGCAGCTGGGGAGGCCACCCCTACGAGCAGTACTTC,CASSWGGHPYEQYF